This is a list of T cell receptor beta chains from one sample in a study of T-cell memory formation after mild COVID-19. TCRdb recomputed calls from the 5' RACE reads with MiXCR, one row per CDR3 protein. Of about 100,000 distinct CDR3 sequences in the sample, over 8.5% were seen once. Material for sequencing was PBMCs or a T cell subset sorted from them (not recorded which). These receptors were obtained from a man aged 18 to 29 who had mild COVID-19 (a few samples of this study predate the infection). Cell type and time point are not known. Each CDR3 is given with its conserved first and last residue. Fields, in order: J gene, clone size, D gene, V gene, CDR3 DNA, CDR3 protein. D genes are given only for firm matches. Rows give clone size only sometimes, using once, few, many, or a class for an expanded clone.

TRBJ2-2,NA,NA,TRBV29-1,TGCAGCGTTAGCCCAGGCACGAACACCGGGGAGCTGTTTTTT,CSVSPGTNTGELFF
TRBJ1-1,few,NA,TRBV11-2,TGTGCCAGCAGCTTACCGTCTGTGGCTTTCTTT,CASSLPSVAFF
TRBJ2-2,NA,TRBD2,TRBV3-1,TGTGCCAGCAGCCTCCAAGCCGGACTAGTCGGCACCGGGGAGCTGTTTTTT,CASSLQAGLVGTGELFF
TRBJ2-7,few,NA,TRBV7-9,TGTGCCAGCAAAGGTTCGGGGGACACCGAGCAGTACTTC,CASKGSGDTEQYF
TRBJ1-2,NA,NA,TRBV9,TGTGCCAGCAGCGTAGGATCCCCCCCGCGGGTTGGCTACACCTTC,CASSVGSPPRVGYTF
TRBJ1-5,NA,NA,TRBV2,TGTGCCAGCAGTGAAGTGACGGCGGATCAGCCCCAGCATTTT,CASSEVTADQPQHF
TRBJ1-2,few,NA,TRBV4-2,TGTGCCAGCAGCCAAGAGGGTCCTAACTATGGCTACACCTTC,CASSQEGPNYGYTF
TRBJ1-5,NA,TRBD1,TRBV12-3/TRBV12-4,TGTGCCAGCAGTTGGGACAGATTATATAGCAATCAGCCCCAGCATTTT,CASSWDRLYSNQPQHF
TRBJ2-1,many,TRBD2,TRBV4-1,TGCGCCAGCAGCCAAGAAGGTAGCGGGGGAGCCTACAATGAGCAGTTCTTC,CASSQEGSGGAYNEQFF
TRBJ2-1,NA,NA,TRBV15,TGTGCCACCAAGTCGAAGGGTTCGGACAATGAGCAGTTCTTC,CATKSKGSDNEQFF
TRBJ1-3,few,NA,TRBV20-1,TGCAGTGCTAGAGAAGTGGACTCAGGGGAAGGAAACACCATATATTTT,CSAREVDSGEGNTIYF
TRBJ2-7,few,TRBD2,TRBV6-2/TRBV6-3,TGTGCCAGCAGTTACTCTAGCGGGGGAGCCTACGAGCAGTACTTC,CASSYSSGGAYEQYF
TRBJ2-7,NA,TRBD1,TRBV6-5,TGTGCCAGCAGTCGCCCGGGACAGGGGATCTACGAGCAGTACTTC,CASSRPGQGIYEQYF
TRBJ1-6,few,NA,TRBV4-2,TGTGCCAGCAGCCAGGAGACTGACCGGTCCTATAATTCACCCCTCCACTTT,CASSQETDRSYNSPLHF
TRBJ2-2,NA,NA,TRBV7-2,TGTGCCAGCAGGACCCCGGGGCGCACGAACACCGGGGAGCTGTTTTTT,CASRTPGRTNTGELFF
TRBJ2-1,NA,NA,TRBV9,TGTGCCAGCAGTGACTGGGCGGGAAACAATGAGCAGTTCTTC,CASSDWAGNNEQFF
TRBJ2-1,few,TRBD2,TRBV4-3,TGCGCCAGCAGCCAAGAGCCGGGGGGGTTAGAGCAGTTCTTC,CASSQEPGGLEQFF
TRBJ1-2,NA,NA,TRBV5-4,TGTGCCAGCAGCCAAATGAAGACAGTTAACTATGGCTACACCTTC,CASSQMKTVNYGYTF
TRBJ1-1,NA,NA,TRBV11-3,TGTGCCAGCAGGTTAAAGGGGTACGCTGAAGCTTTCTTT,CASRLKGYAEAFF
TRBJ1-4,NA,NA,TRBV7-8,TGTGCCAGCAGCTTGACAGTGCACCATGAAAAACTGTTTTTT,CASSLTVHHEKLFF
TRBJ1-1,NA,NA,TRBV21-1,TGTGCCAGCAGCAATAACACTGAAGCTTTCTTT,CASSNNTEAFF
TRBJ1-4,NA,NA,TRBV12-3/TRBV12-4,TGTGCCAGCAGTTTAGGAATGGATGAAAAACTGTTTTTT,CASSLGMDEKLFF
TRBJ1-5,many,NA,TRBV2,TGTGCCAGCACGGTTAGGGGCTCTAATCAGCCCCAGCATTTT,CASTVRGSNQPQHF
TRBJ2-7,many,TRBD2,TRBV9,TGTGCCAGCAGCGTAGGCGGGGGAACCTACGAGCAGTACTTC,CASSVGGGTYEQYF
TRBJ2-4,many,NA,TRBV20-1,TGCAGTGCTAGGCCCATTGGTGCCAAAAACATTCAGTACTTC,CSARPIGAKNIQYF
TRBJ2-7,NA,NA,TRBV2,TGTGCCAGCAGTGGGACAGACGCCTACGAGCAGTACTTC,CASSGTDAYEQYF
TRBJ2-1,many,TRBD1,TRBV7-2,TGTGCCAGCAGCTTAGGGGACAGGAACAATGAGCAGTTCTTC,CASSLGDRNNEQFF
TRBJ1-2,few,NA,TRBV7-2,TGTGCCAGCAGTTCGGACAGCCGGGGGCTTAACTATGGCTACACCTTC,CASSSDSRGLNYGYTF
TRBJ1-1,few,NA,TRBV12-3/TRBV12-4,TGTGCCAGCGCCTCATACACTGAAGCTTTCTTT,CASASYTEAFF
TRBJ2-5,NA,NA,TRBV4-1,TGCGCCAGCAGCCAAGCAACGCGAGAGACCCAGTACTTC,CASSQATRETQYF
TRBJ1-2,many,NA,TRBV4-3,TGCGCCAGCAGCCAAGACGCTCACTCGCGGGGGGCCCTTAACTATGGCTACACCTTC,CASSQDAHSRGALNYGYTF
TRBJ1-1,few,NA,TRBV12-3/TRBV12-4,TGTGCCAGCAGATGGGAGATGGAAGCTTTCTTT,CASRWEMEAFF
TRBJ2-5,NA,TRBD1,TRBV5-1,TGCGCCAGCAGCCATACCGGGACAGCCTTTGGTTGGGTCCCAGAGACCCAGTACTTC,CASSHTGTAFGWVPETQYF
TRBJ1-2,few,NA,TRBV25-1,TGTGCCAGCAGTGAACGGTACTATGGCTACACCTTC,CASSERYYGYTF
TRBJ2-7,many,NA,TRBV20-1,TGCAGTGCTAGAGACGAGGGAATCTCCCACGAGCAGTACTTC,CSARDEGISHEQYF
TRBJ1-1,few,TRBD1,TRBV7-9,TGTGCCAGCAGCTTGCCCCGGGACAGGGGGGACACTGAAGCTTTCTTT,CASSLPRDRGDTEAFF
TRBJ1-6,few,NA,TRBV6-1,TGTGCCAGCAGTGAAGCGGCCCGGGCAGGGAGATCACCCCTCCACTTT,CASSEAARAGRSPLHF
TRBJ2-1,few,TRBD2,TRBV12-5,TGTGCTAGTGGTACTAGCGGGGGTTACAATGAGCAGTTCTTC,CASGTSGGYNEQFF
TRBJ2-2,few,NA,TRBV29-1,TGCAGCGTTGAACGGGACCTCACCGGGGAGCTGTTTTTT,CSVERDLTGELFF
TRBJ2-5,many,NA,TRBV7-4,TGTGCCAGCAACTACCGACCCGGACAAGAGACCCAGTACTTC,CASNYRPGQETQYF
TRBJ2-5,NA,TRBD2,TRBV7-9,TGTGCCAGCAGCTCGACTAGCGGCCAAGAGACCCAGTACTTC,CASSSTSGQETQYF
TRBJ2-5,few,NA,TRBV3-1,TGTGCCAGCAGCCAATTGCCCGGGGCGGGGGAGACCCAGTACTTC,CASSQLPGAGETQYF
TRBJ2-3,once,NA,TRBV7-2,TGTGCCAGCAGCTTATTGCCGGATACGCAGTATTTT,CASSLLPDTQYF
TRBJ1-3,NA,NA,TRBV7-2,TGTGCCAGCAGCTTCTCCGGGGGCCGGGGAAACACCATATATTTT,CASSFSGGRGNTIYF
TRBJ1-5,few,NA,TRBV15,TGTGCCACCAGCAGAGAGGGGGAGCCCCAGCATTTT,CATSREGEPQHF
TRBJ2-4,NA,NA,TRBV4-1,TGCGCCAGCAGCCAAGACGTCTCGCGCTCACCTTTCTTC,CASSQDVSRSPFF
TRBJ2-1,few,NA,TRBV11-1,TGTGCCAGCAGCCACCCTCGCGGGGGCGATGAGCAGTTCTTC,CASSHPRGGDEQFF